The present T cell receptor (beta chain) was sequenced within a study of cytomegalovirus exposure and HLA in healthy donors. Generated by immunoSEQ multiplex PCR, the TCRdb table keeps only in-frame clones and is missing some. The sample lists 250,000 to 400,000 clones, 70% to 90% occurring once. Study results and limitations: TCR clusters originating in the first cohort tended to co-occur in the approximately 120 validation repertoires, according to a later analysis.

A remark on this clone: The antigen is not known.

The CDR3 runs 14 residues. Trimming removed 8 bases from V and 6 bases from J; junction bases left unmatched: 11. Germline CDR1 is MNHEY and CDR2 is SMNVEV (reference sequence). Separate from the roughly 700-subject first cohort, the roughly 110-subject validation cohort was the one that the donors belonged to. This receptor was taken from a young man in good health and CMV-seronegative. The rearrangement uses TRBV27 and TRBJ1-1; 8 bases line up with TRBD1. The sequenced sample was PBMCs. The CDR3 coding sequence is TGTGCCAGCGGAAACGTGGACAGGGCGGCTGAAGCTTTCTTT. It yields the protein CASGNVDRAAEAFF.